This TCR beta chain emerged from a study of somatic mutations in cytotoxic T cells in rheumatoid arthritis. The repertoire was sequenced with immunoSEQ multiplex PCR; TCRdb's copy has only in-frame clones and lacks some. The sample includes about 15,000 clones, roughly 79% of them seen just once. This clone has just one count. Sequenced material: CD8+ T cells sorted from blood. The receptor was derived from an adult with rheumatoid arthritis.

The CDR3 DNA reads as TGTGCCAGCAGCTTGGACGGGAGGGCGGAGACCCAGTACTTC. Its protein is CASSLDGRAETQYF. The chain recombines TRBV5-6 with TRBJ2-5, with TRBD2 matching 8 bases. The ends lost 0 bases at V and 5 bases at J; junction bases unmatched: 3. The germline V gene encodes CDR1 SGHDT and CDR2 YYEEEE. The CDR3 has 14 residues.